The clone carrying this TCR beta chain was detected only a few times. This entry is derived from a study of blood T cells in healthy people across ages. Losses at the gene ends were 4 bases for V and 11 bases for J; bases not matched to a gene: 14. Germline CDR1 reads DFQATT; CDR2 reads SNEGSKA (reference sequence). The CDR3 runs 15 residues. PCR was performed a second time for about 6 to 12 cycles using a sample-barcoded 5' primer and a J-beta primer mix. One entry per CDR3 protein results from TCRdb running MiXCR on the 5' RACE reads. Here the sample spans 700,000 to 850,000 distinct CDR3 sequences, less than 70% being singletons.

The J gene is TRBJ2-3, the V gene TRBV20-1; 11 bases fit TRBD1. The sequence derives from a man of 80 years or more in good health. The sample was blood. In DNA, the CDR3 is TGCAGTGCTACTACGGGACAGGGGGTCTCCTACGAGCAGTATTTT. It translates to CSATTGQGVSYEQYF.